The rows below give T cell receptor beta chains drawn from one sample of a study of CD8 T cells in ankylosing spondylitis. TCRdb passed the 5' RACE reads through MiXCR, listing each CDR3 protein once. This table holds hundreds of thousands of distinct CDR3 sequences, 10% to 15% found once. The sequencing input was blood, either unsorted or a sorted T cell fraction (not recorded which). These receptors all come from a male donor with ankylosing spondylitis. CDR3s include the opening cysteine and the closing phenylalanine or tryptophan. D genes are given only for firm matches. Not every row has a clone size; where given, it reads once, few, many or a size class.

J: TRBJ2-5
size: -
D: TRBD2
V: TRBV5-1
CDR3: CASSLGLAGWETQYF
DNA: TGCGCCAGCAGCTTGGGACTAGCGGGCTGGGAGACCCAGTACTTC

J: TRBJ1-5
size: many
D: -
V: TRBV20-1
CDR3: CSASRQSSPNSNQPQHF
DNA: TGCAGTGCTAGCAGACAGAGTTCCCCAAATAGCAATCAGCCCCAGCATTTT

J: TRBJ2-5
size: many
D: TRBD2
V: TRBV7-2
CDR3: CASSLSPGGNQETQYF
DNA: TGTGCCAGCAGCTTGTCCCCGGGGGGTAATCAAGAGACCCAGTACTTC

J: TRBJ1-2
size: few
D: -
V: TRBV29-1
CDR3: CSVPPGGGSYGYTF
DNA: TGCAGCGTTCCTCCCGGGGGAGGGTCCTATGGCTACACCTTC

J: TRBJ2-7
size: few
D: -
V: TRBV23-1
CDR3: CASSQRGAEQYF
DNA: TGCGCCAGCAGTCAAAGGGGGGCCGAGCAGTACTTC

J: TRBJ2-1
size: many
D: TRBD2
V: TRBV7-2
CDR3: CASSLSTSDNEQFF
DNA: TGTGCCAGCAGCTTAAGCACTAGCGACAATGAGCAGTTCTTC

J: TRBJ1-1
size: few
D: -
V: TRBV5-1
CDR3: CASSPGVVNTEAFF
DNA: TGCGCCAGCAGCCCCGGGGTAGTGAACACTGAAGCTTTCTTT

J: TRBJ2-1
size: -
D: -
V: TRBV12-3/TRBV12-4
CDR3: CASSLRTVGGEQFF
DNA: TGTGCCAGCAGTTTACGGACAGTTGGGGGTGAGCAGTTCTTC

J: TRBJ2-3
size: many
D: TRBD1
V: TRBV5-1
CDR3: CASSFGTGSTDTQYF
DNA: TGCGCCAGCAGCTTCGGGACAGGGAGCACAGATACGCAGTATTTT

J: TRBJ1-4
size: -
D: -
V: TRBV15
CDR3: CATSRGSFNEKLFF
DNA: TGTGCCACCAGCAGAGGGAGCTTTAATGAAAAACTGTTTTTT

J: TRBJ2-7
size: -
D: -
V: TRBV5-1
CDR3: CASSHLPGPSYEQYF
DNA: TGCGCCAGCAGCCACCTCCCGGGCCCTTCCTACGAGCAGTACTTC

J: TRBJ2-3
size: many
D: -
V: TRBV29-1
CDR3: CSVEDRSTDTQYF
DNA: TGCAGCGTTGAAGACAGAAGCACAGATACGCAGTATTTT

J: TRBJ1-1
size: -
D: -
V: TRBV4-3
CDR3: CASSQVQGSPEAFF
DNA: TGCGCCAGCAGCCAAGTACAAGGTTCCCCTGAAGCTTTCTTT

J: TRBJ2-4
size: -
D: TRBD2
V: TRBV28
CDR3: CASSLLGLAEAAKNIQYF
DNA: TGTGCCAGCAGTCTCCTCGGACTAGCGGAGGCAGCCAAAAACATTCAGTACTTC

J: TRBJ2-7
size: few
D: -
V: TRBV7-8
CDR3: CASSPLRARSSYEQYF
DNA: TGTGCCAGCAGCCCGCTTAGAGCCCGAAGCTCCTACGAGCAGTACTTC

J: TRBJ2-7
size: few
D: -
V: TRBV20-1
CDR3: CSARVGHYGEQYF
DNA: TGCAGTGCTAGAGTAGGCCATTACGGCGAGCAGTACTTC

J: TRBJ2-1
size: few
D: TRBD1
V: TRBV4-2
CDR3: CASSRGTGGDNEQFF
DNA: TGTGCCAGCAGCCGAGGGACAGGGGGGGACAATGAGCAGTTCTTC

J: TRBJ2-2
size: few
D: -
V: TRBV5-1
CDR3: CASSLMGITGELFF
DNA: TGCGCCAGCAGCTTGATGGGGATCACCGGGGAGCTGTTTTTT

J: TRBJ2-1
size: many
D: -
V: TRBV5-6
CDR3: CASSLGRVGSEQFF
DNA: TGTGCCAGCAGCTTGGGCAGGGTGGGTAGTGAGCAGTTCTTC

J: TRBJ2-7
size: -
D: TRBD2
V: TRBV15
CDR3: CATSPVHGLAGSYEQYF
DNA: TGTGCCACCAGCCCAGTCCACGGGCTAGCGGGATCCTACGAGCAGTACTTC

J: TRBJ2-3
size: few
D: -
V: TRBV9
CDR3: CASSSDRLQGNTQYF
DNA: TGTGCCAGCAGCTCCGACAGGTTGCAGGGGAATACGCAGTATTTT

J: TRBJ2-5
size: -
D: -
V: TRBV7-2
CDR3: CASSSGGGRYETQYF
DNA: TGTGCCAGCAGCTCAGGGGGCGGGAGGTATGAGACCCAGTACTTC

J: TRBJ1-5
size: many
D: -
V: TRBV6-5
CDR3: CASSYSTGRPQHF
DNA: TGTGCCAGCAGTTACTCGACCGGCCGGCCCCAGCATTTT

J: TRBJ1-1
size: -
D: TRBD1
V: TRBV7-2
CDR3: CASSFRTGREAFF
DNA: TGTGCCAGCAGCTTTCGGACAGGCCGGGAGGCTTTCTTT

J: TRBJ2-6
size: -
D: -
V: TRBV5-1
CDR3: CASSPPDSAFGGANVLTF
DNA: TGCGCCAGCAGCCCCCCTGACAGTGCCTTTGGTGGGGCCAACGTCCTGACTTTC

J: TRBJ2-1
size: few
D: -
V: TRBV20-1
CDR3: CTRAGDRDEQFF
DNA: TGCACCCGAGCTGGGGATAGGGATGAGCAGTTCTTC

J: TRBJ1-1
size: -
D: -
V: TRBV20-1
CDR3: CSAESGANTEAFF
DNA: TGCAGTGCAGAGTCAGGAGCTAACACTGAAGCTTTCTTT

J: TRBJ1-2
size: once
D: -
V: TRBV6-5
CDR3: CASSYSGRLNYGYTF
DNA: TGTGCCAGCAGTTACTCGGGCAGGCTCAACTATGGCTACACCTTC

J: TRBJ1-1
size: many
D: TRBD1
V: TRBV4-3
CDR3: CASSQGGQGGTEAFF
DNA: TGCGCCAGCAGCCAAGGGGGACAGGGTGGGACTGAAGCTTTCTTT

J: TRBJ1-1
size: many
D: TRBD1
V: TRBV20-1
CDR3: CSASRTGVNTEAFF
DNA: TGCAGTGCTAGTCGGACAGGAGTGAACACTGAAGCTTTCTTT

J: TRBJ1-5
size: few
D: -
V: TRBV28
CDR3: CASRPPSGGQPQHF
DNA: TGTGCCAGCAGGCCCCCATCAGGAGGCCAGCCCCAGCATTTT

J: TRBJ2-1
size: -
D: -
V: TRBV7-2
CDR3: CASSPGRRAWSEQFF
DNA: TGTGCCAGCAGCCCCGGCCGGAGGGCCTGGAGTGAGCAGTTCTTC

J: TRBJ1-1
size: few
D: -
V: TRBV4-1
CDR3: CASSQRPTRVGDTEAFF
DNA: TGCGCCAGCAGCCAGAGACCCACGAGGGTGGGTGACACTGAAGCTTTCTTT

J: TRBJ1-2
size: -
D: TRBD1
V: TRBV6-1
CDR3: CASSEYRGNGYTF
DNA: TGTGCCAGCAGTGAATACAGGGGTAACGGCTACACCTTC

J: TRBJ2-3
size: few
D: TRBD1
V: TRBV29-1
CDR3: CSGRASGTGFWDTQYF
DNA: TGCAGCGGTCGGGCTTCCGGGACAGGGTTTTGGGATACGCAGTATTTT

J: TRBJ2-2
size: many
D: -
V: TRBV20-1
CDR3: CSASPIVNTGELFF
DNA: TGCAGTGCTAGTCCAATAGTGAACACCGGGGAGCTGTTTTTT

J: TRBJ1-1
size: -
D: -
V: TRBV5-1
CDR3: CASSFGQFMNTEAFF
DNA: TGCGCCAGCAGCTTTGGACAGTTCATGAACACTGAAGCTTTCTTT

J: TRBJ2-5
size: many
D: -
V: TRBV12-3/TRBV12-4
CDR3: CASSLLGTQYF
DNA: TGTGCCAGCAGTTTATTAGGGACCCAGTACTTC

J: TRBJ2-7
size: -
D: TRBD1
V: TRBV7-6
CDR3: CASSPNPGGELNF
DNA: TGTGCCAGCAGCCCAAACCCAGGGGGCGAATTGAACTTC

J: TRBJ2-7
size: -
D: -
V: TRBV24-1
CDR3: CATSDFPLSEQYF
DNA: TGTGCCACCAGTGATTTTCCCCTTTCCGAGCAGTACTTC

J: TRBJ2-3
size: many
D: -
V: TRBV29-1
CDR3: CSVAHTDTQYF
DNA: TGCAGCGTTGCACACACAGATACGCAGTATTTT